This T cell receptor beta chain originates from a study of long-term antiretroviral therapy in people with HIV. Findings and caveats of the study: From the mid-2000s to the late 2010s, blood was obtained, possibly while participants received older ART regimens. Repertoires looked antigen-experienced, with only a slight naive shift after ART. Repertoire composition at all time points was dominated by clones that had expanded before ART.

A note on this clone: What it binds is unknown.

Held in samples before DNA extraction were 1-10 million cryopreserved PBMC. The CDR3 length is 14 residues. Germline-derived CDR1 and CDR2 are SEHNR and FQNEAQ (reference sequence). V was trimmed by 1 base and J by 8 bases, leaving 14 bases between them. They ran version v3.0 of the immunoSEQ assay at survey level. Sequenced by immunoSEQ multiplex PCR; TCRdb stores in-frame clones only, minus some. This table holds around 16,000 clones, approximately 71% found once. The sample in question was unsorted PBMCs, obtained 1.5 years before starting antiretroviral therapy. This clonotype was sampled from a woman between 45 and 60 years old with HIV. The chain couples TRBV7-9 to TRBJ2-5, with D hard to call. For the CDR3, the DNA is TGTGCCAGCAGCTTAGTGGGCACCCTAGACACCCAGTACTTC. It translates to CASSLVGTLDTQYF.